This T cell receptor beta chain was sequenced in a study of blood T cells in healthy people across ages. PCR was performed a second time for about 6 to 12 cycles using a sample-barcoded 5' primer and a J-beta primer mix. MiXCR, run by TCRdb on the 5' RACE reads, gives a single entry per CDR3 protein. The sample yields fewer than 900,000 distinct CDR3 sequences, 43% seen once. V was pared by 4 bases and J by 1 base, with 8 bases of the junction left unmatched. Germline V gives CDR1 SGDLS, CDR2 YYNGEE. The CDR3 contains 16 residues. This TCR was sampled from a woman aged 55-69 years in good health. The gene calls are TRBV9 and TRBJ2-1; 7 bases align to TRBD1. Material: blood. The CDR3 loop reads CASSPLGQSSYNEQFF. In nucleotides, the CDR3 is TGTGCCAGCAGCCCCCTGGGACAGAGTTCCTACAATGAGCAGTTCTTC.